These 19 T cell receptor beta chains were sequenced from one sample in a study of blood T cell repertoires in COVID-19. Repertoires were generated with immunoSEQ multiplex PCR, while TCRdb's copy carries only in-frame clones and drops some. The sample has around 430,000 clones; just under 90% are singletons. Material for sequencing was PBMCs or T cells enriched from blood (not recorded which). Every receptor here comes from a woman aged 50 to 65 who had recovered from COVID-19.

The chain uses TRBV7-2 and TRBJ2-5; 11 bases are a match to TRBD2. The CDR3 is 17 amino acids. The ends lost 4 bases at V and 5 bases at J; junction bases unmatched: 12. From germline, CDR1 is SGHTA and CDR2 FQGNSA. DNA of the CDR3: TGTGCCAGCAGCTCGATAGCGGGACTAGCGGTGGGGGAGACCCAGTACTTC. This sequence encodes CASSSIAGLAVGETQYF. Filled out from reference TRBV7-2 and TRBJ2-5, the complete variable domain reads GAGVSQSPSNKVTEKGKDVELRCDPISGHTALYWYRQSLGQGLEFLIYFQGNSAPDKSGLPSDRFSAERTGGSVSTLTIQRTQQEDSAVYLCASSSIAGLAVGETQYFGPGTRLLVL.

The CDR3: CATRGTRFEDTQYF. In nucleotides, the CDR3 is TGTGCCACCCGAGGGACACGGTTCGAAGATACGCAGTATTTT. The V call is TRBV24-1, the J call TRBJ2-3, with a weak D call TRBD1 (6 bases). This CDR3 comprises 14 residues. CDR1 KGHDR and CDR2 SFDVKD come from the germline V gene. V lost 9 bases and J 5 bases, leaving 17 bases between the germline ends.

This chain joins TRBV30 and TRBJ2-7, with TRBD1 identical over 8 bases. The J segment lost 6 bases and the V segment lost 3 bases, leaving 4 bases of the junction unmatched. Germline V gene lookup returns CDR1 GTSNPN and CDR2 SVGIG (reference sequence). This CDR3 region has 12 residues. The CDR3 region is CAWRITGGEQYF. The CDR3 region has the DNA TGTGCCTGGAGGATCACAGGGGGCGAGCAGTACTTC.

The chain employs TRBV14 and TRBJ1-1; D remains ambiguous. The CDR3 length is 14 residues. The V gene lost 2 bases and the J gene lost 1 base, with 8 bases spanning the gap. Per the germline V gene, CDR1 is SGHDN and CDR2 is FVKESK. CDR3 in amino acids: CASSQYTENTEAFF. Written as DNA, the CDR3 is TGTGCCAGCAGCCAATATACAGAGAACACTGAAGCTTTCTTT.

The rearrangement links TRBV30 to TRBJ1-2; 9 bases align to TRBD1. Germline V gives CDR1 GTSNPN, CDR2 SVGIG (reference sequence). The CDR3 runs to 15 residues. V trimming: 3 bases; J trimming: 2 bases; junction bases outside the gene matches: 7. CDR3 residues: CAWSLGQGTNYGYTF. The CDR3 DNA sequence: TGTGCCTGGAGCCTCGGACAGGGGACCAACTATGGCTACACCTTC.

The chain links TRBV7-9 to TRBJ2-7, with a tentative D call TRBD2 (5 bases). Germline assignment: CDR1 SEHNR and CDR2 FQNEAQ (reference sequence). The CDR3 extends over 11 amino acids. V dropped 8 bases and J dropped 3 bases, with 8 bases sitting between them. The CDR3, as DNA: TGTGCCAGCTCCGGGAACTACGAGCAGTACTTC. The encoded protein is CASSGNYEQYF.

The rearrangement links TRBV28 to TRBJ2-7; 10 bases are shared with TRBD1. Germline V gene data show CDR1 as MDHEN and CDR2 as SYDVKM. The CDR3 has 17 residues. J lost 2 bases, V lost 3 bases, and 10 bases had no gene match. As DNA, the CDR3 is TGTGCCAGCAGTTTTTTAATTGGGGGACAGGGGACCTACGAGCAGTACTTC. Amino acid sequence: CASSFLIGGQGTYEQYF.

The chain combines TRBV11-1 with TRBJ1-1; D gene unclear. CDR1 and CDR2 from the germline V gene are SGHAT and FQDESV (reference sequence). Trimming took off 4 bases at V and 5 bases at J, with 11 bases between the two ends. The CDR3 spans 13 residues. CDR3 in DNA: TGTGCCAGCAGCTCCCTACCCAGGACTGAAGCTTTCTTT. Its protein is CASSSLPRTEAFF.

The chain is built from TRBV7-9 and TRBJ2-1; D is unclear. Trimming took 5 bases from V and 2 from J, leaving 10 bases between them. Germline assignment: CDR1 SEHNR and CDR2 FQNEAQ (reference sequence). The CDR3 contains 14 residues. CDR3 DNA: TGTGCCAGCAGCGGAGTAGAGACCTACAATGAGCAGTTCTTC. Translated, it gives CASSGVETYNEQFF.

This chain joins TRBV6-5 and TRBJ2-3; D not certain. The V end lost 8 bases, the J end lost 0 bases, and 12 bases lay between the germline ends. This CDR3 is built from 14 residues. Germline CDR1 reads MNHEY; CDR2 reads SVGAGI. CDR3 DNA sequence: TGTGCCAGCTTTTCAGCGACTAGCACAGATACGCAGTATTTT. It yields the protein CASFSATSTDTQYF.

The CDR3: CASSLADSSDTQYF. The CDR3 DNA reads as TGCGCCAGCAGCTTGGCCGACAGCTCAGATACGCAGTATTTT. The chain uses TRBV5-1 and TRBJ2-3; D possibly corresponds to TRBD1 (5 bases). V was cut by 0 bases and J by 4 bases, with 9 bases left in between. This CDR3 spans 14 amino acids. From germline, CDR1 is SGHRS and CDR2 YFSETQ.

The genes are TRBV6-5 and TRBJ1-1; TRBD1 matches at 7 bases. V lost 8 bases to trimming and J lost 4 bases; unmatched junction nucleotides: 13. CDR1 is MNHEY, CDR2 SVGAGI, per germline. The CDR3 contains 15 residues. Here the CDR3 reads CASPTIGGTSTEAFF. CDR3 coding DNA: TGTGCCAGCCCGACCATAGGGGGCACCTCCACTGAAGCTTTCTTT.

The chain recombines TRBV12-5 with TRBJ2-7, with 7 positions matching TRBD1. CDR1 is LGHNT, CDR2 FRNRAP, per germline. J gave up 6 bases and V 5 bases, and 4 bases lay outside the gene matches. The CDR3 is 12 residues long. The CDR3 DNA reads as TGTGCTAGTGGTCAACAGGGGACCGAGCAGTACTTC. Encoded protein: CASGQQGTEQYF.

The rearrangement links TRBV27 to TRBJ1-2, with D unclear. The CDR3 consists of 13 residues. The germline gives CDR1 MNHEY, CDR2 SMNVEV (reference sequence). The V and J ends lost 4 bases and 4 bases respectively, with 10 bases between them. In nucleotides, the CDR3 is TGTGCCAGCAGTTCCGACATTGGCTATGGCTACACCTTC. Translation gives CASSSDIGYGYTF.

The rearrangement links TRBV2 to TRBJ2-7; no clear D. The CDR3 has 15 amino acids. Trimming cost V 1 base and J 0 bases, with 10 bases left between them. CDR1 and CDR2 (germline): SNHLY, FYNNEI. CDR3 sequence (DNA): TGTGCCAGCAGTGAAGAGCAGGTGAGCTCCTACGAGCAGTACTTC. This translates into CASSEEQVSSYEQYF.

There are a few counts of this clone. The chain uses TRBV5-5 and TRBJ1-4, with a possible D match to TRBD1 (5 bases). Germline CDR1 is SGHKS and CDR2 is YYEKEE (reference sequence). This CDR3 has 16 amino acids. Trimming left V 4 bases short and J 4 bases short, with 17 bases between. CDR3 amino acids: CASSQRTPGGNEKLFF. The CDR3 nucleotides read TGTGCCAGCAGCCAACGGACCCCGGGGGGTAATGAAAAACTGTTTTTT.

The rearrangement joins TRBV27 to TRBJ2-7; TRBD2 matches 8 bases. The germline gives CDR1 MNHEY, CDR2 SMNVEV (reference sequence). CDR3 size: 14 residues. V gave up 4 bases and J gave up 3 bases; unmatched junction bases: 5. The DNA for the CDR3 is TGTGCCAGCAGTTATGCGGGGGGCGGCTACGAGCAGTACTTC. Amino acids: CASSYAGGGYEQYF.

This rearrangement joins TRBV7-9 to TRBJ2-7; TRBD1 is a possible D gene (6 bases). V was trimmed by 4 bases and J by 7 bases, leaving 11 bases between them. This CDR3 spans 12 amino acids. Germline values: CDR1 SEHNR, CDR2 FQNEAQ (reference sequence). CDR3 residues: CASSYTGLEQYF. CDR3 nucleotide sequence: TGTGCCAGCAGCTACACAGGGCTAGAGCAGTACTTC.

This clone has just a few counts. This chain joins TRBV7-9 and TRBJ2-7, with TRBD2 as a possible D gene (5 bases). The CDR3 is 12 residues long. Trimming shortened V by 2 bases and J by 7 bases, and 9 bases separated the two germline ends. Germline V CDR1 and CDR2: SEHNR, FQNEAQ (reference sequence). The CDR3 DNA follows: TGTGCCAGCAGCTTATATTCGGGGGAGCAGTACTTC. Encoded protein: CASSLYSGEQYF.